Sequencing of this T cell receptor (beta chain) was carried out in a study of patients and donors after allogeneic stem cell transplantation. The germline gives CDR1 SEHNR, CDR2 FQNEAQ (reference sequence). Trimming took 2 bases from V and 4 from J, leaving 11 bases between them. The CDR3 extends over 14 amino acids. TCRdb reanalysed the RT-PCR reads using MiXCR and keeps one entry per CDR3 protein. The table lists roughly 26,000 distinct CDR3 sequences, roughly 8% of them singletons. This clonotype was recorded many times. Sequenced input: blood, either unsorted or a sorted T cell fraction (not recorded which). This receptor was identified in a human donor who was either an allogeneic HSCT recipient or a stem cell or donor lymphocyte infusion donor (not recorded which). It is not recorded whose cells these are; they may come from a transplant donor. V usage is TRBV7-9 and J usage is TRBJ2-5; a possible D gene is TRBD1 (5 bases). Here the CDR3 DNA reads TGTGCCAGCAGCTTAAGACAGAACAGAGAGACCCAGTACTTC. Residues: CASSLRQNRETQYF.